The sample holds many counts of the clone carrying this T cell receptor (beta chain). This record comes from a study of regulatory T cells in long-lasting Graves disease. Germline CDR1 is MNHEY and CDR2 is SMNVEV (reference sequence). Trimming shortened V by 4 bases and J by 3 bases, and 11 bases separated the two germline ends. The CDR3 totals 14 residues. Time point denoted: newly diagnosed GD, antithyroid drugs for less than 3 months. The TCR library used RNA extracted from PBMCs. Graves' disease diagnosis was established per American Thyroid Association guidelines. Both iRepertoire HTBI primers and Arm-PCR of CDR3 regions were used to build the TCR beta libraries. Via MiXCR, TCRdb re-called the multiplex PCR reads, giving one row per CDR3 protein. The sample holds about 220,000 distinct CDR3 sequences, 15% to 20% seen once. The same specimen was also included in a second study, on T cells in Graves' hyperthyroidism and ophthalmopathy. That publication notes: The TCR CDR3 first-round RT-PCR relied on the HTBI primer set.

This chain uses TRBV27 with TRBJ2-3; D is tentatively TRBD1 or TRBD2 (5 bases each). This sample comprised peripheral blood mononuclear cells (PBMCs), obtained at new diagnosis, from a patient treated with antithyroid drugs. This receptor was obtained from a woman in her twenties or thirties with Graves disease. The CDR3 here is CASSSGRLTDTQYF. The CDR3 nucleotides are TGTGCCAGCAGTTCGGGGCGATTAACAGATACGCAGTATTTT.